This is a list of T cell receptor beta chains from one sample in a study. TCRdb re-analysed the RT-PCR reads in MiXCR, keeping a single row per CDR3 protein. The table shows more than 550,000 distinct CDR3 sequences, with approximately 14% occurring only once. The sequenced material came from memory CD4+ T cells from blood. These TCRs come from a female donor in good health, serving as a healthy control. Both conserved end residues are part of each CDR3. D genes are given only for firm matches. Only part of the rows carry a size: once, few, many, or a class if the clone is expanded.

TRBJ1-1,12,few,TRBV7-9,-,CASAPINTEAFF,TGTGCCAGCGCCCCTATCAACACTGAAGCTTTCTTT
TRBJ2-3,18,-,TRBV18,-,CASSPSGYGAGTTDTQYF,TGTGCCAGCTCACCGTCCGGGTACGGAGCGGGCACCACAGATACGCAGTATTTT
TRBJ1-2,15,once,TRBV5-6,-,CASSLGSQGASGYTF,TGTGCCAGCAGCTTGGGATCCCAGGGAGCTTCTGGCTACACCTTC
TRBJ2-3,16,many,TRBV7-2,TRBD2,CASSLNGGRAGDTQYF,TGTGCCAGCAGCTTAAACGGAGGGAGGGCCGGGGATACGCAGTATTTT
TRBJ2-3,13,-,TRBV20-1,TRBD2,CSATLARTDTQYF,TGCAGTGCTACACTAGCGAGGACAGATACGCAGTATTTT
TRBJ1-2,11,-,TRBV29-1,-,CSVPWAYGYTF,TGCAGCGTCCCATGGGCCTATGGCTACACCTTC
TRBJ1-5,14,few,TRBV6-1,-,CASTPAYGNQPQHF,TGTGCCAGCACCCCAGCTTATGGCAATCAGCCCCAGCATTTT
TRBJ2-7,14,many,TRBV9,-,CASSVGGESYEQYF,TGTGCCAGCAGCGTCGGTGGGGAGTCCTACGAGCAGTACTTC
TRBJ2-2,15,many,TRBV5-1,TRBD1,CASSIRDRNTGELFF,TGCGCCAGCAGCATCCGGGACAGAAACACCGGGGAGCTGTTTTTT
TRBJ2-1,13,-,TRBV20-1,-,CSANSGVGNEQFF,TGCAGTGCTAACTCGGGAGTCGGCAATGAGCAGTTCTTC
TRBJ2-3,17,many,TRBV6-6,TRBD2,CASTRGLAGTSTDTQYF,TGTGCCAGCACGAGGGGACTAGCGGGGACTAGCACAGATACGCAGTATTTT
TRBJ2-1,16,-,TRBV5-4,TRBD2,CASTQGLAGIYNEQFF,TGTGCCAGCACCCAGGGGCTAGCGGGGATCTACAATGAGCAGTTCTTC
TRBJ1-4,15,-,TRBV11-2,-,CASSSLGGGNEKLFF,TGTGCCAGCAGCTCATTAGGGGGGGGTAATGAAAAACTGTTTTTT
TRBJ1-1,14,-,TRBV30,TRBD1,CAWSTGQPNTEAFF,TGTGCCTGGAGTACGGGACAGCCGAACACTGAAGCTTTCTTT
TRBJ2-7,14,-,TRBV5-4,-,CASSLGRPPYEQYF,TGTGCCAGCAGCTTGGGTAGGCCCCCCTACGAGCAGTACTTC
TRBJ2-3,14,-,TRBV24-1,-,CATSDRGGTDTQYF,TGTGCCACCAGTGATCGAGGAGGCACAGATACGCAGTATTTT
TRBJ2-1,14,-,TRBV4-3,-,CASSQDGFRNEQFF,TGCGCCAGCAGCCAAGATGGGTTCCGCAATGAGCAGTTCTTC
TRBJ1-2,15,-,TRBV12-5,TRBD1,CASGLAGQGADGYTF,TGTGCTAGTGGTTTGGCAGGACAGGGGGCCGATGGCTACACCTTC
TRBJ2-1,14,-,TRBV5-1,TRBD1,CASSYRGRVNEQFF,TGCGCCAGCAGCTACAGGGGTAGAGTCAATGAGCAGTTCTTC
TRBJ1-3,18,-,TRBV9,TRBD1,CASSGGTGSSLTAYTIYF,TGTGCCAGCAGCGGCGGGACAGGGTCTTCTCTTACGGCATACACCATATATTTT
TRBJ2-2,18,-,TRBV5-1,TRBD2,CASSLQASGRGGTGELFF,TGCGCCAGCAGCTTGCAGGCTAGCGGGAGAGGCGGCACCGGGGAGCTGTTTTTT
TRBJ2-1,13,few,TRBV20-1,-,CSASPGNYNEQFF,TGCAGTGCTAGTCCGGGGAACTACAATGAGCAGTTCTTC
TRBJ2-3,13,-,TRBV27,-,CASSLGAGIAQYF,TGTGCCAGCAGTTTAGGCGCCGGTATCGCGCAGTATTTT
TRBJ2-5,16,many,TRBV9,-,CASTVGSDLIQETQYF,TGTGCCAGCACGGTAGGGAGCGATCTCATCCAAGAGACCCAGTACTTC
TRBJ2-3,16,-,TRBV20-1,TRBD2,CSANHLAGFSTDTQYF,TGCAGTGCTAACCATCTAGCGGGATTTAGCACAGATACGCAGTATTTT